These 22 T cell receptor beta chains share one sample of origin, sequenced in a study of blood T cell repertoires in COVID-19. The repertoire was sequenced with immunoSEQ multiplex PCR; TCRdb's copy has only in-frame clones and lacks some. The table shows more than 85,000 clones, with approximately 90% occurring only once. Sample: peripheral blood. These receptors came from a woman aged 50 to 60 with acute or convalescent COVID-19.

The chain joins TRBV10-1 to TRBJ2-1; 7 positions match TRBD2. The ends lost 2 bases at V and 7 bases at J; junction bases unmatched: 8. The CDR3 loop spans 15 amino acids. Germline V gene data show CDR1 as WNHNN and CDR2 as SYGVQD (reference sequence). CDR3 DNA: TGCGCCAGCAGTGAGGGACTAGGAAGGCCAAATGAGCAGTTCTTC. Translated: CASSEGLGRPNEQFF.

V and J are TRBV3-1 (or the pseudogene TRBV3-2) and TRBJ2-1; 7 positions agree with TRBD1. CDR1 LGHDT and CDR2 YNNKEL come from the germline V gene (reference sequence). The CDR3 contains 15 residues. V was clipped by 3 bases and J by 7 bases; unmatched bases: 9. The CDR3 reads CASSQSKGAWNEQFF. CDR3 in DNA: TGTGCCAGCAGCCAGTCAAAGGGGGCCTGGAATGAGCAGTTCTTC.

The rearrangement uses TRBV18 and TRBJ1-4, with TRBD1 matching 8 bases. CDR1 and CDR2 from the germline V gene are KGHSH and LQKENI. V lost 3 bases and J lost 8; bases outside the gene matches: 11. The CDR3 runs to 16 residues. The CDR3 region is CASSPIGQGGSEKLFF. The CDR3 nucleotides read TGTGCCAGCTCACCCATAGGACAGGGAGGAAGCGAAAAACTGTTTTTT.

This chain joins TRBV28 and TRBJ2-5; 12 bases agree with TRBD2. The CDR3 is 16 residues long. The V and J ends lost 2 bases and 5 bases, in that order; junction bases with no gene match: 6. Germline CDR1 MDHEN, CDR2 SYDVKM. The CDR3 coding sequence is TGTGCCAGCAGTTTAAGGACTAGCGGGACTGGGGAGACCCAGTACTTC. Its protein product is CASSLRTSGTGETQYF.

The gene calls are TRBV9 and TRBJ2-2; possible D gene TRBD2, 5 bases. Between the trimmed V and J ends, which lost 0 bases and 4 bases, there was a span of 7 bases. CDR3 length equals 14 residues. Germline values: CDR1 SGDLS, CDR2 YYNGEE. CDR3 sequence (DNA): TGTGCCAGCAGCGTAGCTGGGAGCACCGGGGAGCTGTTTTTT. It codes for CASSVAGSTGELFF.

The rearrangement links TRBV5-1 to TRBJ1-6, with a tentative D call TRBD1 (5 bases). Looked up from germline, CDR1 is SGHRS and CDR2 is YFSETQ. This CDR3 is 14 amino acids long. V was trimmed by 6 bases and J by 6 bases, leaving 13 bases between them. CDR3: CASTSTGGNSPLHF. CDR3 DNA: TGCGCCAGCACCTCCACCGGGGGTAATTCACCCCTCCACTTT.

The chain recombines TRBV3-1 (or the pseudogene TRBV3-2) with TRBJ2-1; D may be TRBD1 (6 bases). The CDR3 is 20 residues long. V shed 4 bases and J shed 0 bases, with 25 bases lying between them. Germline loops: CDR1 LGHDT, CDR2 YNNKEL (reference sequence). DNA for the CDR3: TGTGCCAGCAGCCCCGAGGAGACAGGAGATTACCTGAGCTCCTACAATGAGCAGTTCTTC. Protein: CASSPEETGDYLSSYNEQFF.

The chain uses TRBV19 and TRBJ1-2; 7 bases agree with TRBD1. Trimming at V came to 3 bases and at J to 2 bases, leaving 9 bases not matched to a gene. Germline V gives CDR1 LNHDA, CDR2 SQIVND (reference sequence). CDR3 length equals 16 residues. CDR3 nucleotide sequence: TGTGCCAGTAGTATGATTGGACAGGACGCCAACTATGGCTACACCTTC. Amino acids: CASSMIGQDANYGYTF.

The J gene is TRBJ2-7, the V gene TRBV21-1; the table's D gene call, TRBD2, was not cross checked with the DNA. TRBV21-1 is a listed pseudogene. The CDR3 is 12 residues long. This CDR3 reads CASKRERYEQYF. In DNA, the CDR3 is TGTGCCAGCAAGCGGGAGAGGTACGAGCAGTACTTC.

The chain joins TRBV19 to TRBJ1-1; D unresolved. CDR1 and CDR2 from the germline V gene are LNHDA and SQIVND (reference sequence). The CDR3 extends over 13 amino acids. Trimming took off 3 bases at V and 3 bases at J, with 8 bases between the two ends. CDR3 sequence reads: CASSIRIDTEAFF. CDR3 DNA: TGTGCCAGTAGTATTAGAATAGACACTGAAGCTTTCTTT.

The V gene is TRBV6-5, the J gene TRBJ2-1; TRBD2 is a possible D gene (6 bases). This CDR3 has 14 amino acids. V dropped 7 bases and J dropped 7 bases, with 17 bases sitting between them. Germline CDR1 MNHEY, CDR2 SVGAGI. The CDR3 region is CASTHPGSQNEQFF. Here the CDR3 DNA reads TGTGCCAGCACCCATCCCGGGAGTCAGAATGAGCAGTTCTTC.

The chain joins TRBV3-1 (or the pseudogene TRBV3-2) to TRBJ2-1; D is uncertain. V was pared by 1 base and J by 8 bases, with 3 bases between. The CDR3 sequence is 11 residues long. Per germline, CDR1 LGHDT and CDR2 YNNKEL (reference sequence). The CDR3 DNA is TGTGCCAGCAGCCAAGTATATGAGCAGTTCTTC. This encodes CASSQVYEQFF.

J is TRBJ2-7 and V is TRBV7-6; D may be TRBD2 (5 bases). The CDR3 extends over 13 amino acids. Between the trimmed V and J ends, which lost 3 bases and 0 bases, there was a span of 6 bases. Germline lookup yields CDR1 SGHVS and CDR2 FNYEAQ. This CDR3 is CASSFDYSYEQYF. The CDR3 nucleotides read TGTGCCAGCAGCTTCGACTACTCCTACGAGCAGTACTTC.

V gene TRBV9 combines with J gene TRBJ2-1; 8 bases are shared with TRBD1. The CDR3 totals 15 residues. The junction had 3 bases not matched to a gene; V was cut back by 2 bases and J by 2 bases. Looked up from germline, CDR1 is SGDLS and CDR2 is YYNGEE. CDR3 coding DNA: TGTGCCAGCAGCGTTGGGACAGGTCCCTACAATGAGCAGTTCTTC. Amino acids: CASSVGTGPYNEQFF.

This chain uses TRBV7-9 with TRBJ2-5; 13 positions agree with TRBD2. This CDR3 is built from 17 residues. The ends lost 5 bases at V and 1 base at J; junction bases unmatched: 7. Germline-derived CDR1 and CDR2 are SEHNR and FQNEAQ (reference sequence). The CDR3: CASSPGRLAGGQETQYF. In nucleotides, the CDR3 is TGTGCCAGCAGCCCGGGGCGACTAGCGGGAGGCCAAGAGACCCAGTACTTC.

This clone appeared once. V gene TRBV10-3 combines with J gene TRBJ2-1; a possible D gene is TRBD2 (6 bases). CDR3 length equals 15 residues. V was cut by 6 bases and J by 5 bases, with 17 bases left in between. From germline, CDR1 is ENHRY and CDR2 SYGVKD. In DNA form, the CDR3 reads TGTGCCATCAGATCTAGCGCCGACCTAAACAATGAGCAGTTCTTC. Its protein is CAIRSSADLNNEQFF.

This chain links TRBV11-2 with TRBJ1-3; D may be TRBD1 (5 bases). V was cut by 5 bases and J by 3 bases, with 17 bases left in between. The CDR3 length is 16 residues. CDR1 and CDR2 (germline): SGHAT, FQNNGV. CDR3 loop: CASSPRAPLGGNTIYF. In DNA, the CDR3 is TGTGCCAGCAGCCCCAGGGCTCCTTTGGGTGGAAACACCATATATTTT.

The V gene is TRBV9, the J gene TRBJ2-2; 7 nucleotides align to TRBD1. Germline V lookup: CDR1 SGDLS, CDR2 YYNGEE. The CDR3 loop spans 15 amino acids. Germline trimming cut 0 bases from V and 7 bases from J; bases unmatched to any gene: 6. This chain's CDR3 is CASSVEGALIGELFF. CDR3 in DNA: TGTGCCAGCAGCGTAGAGGGGGCGCTGATCGGGGAGCTGTTTTTT.

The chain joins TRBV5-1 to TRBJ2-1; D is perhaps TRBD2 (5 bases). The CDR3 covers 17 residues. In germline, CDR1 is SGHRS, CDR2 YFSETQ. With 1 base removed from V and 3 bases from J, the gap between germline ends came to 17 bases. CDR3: CASSLRPIARDYNEQFF. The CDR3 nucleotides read TGCGCCAGCAGCTTGAGGCCCATAGCGAGGGACTACAATGAGCAGTTCTTC.

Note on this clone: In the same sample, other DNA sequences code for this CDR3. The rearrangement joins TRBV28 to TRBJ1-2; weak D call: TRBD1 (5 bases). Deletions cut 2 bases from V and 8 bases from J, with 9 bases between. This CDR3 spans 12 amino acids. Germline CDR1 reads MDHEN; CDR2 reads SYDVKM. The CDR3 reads CASSLDSRGYTF. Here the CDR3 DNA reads TGTGCCAGCAGTTTAGACAGCCGAGGCTACACCTTC.

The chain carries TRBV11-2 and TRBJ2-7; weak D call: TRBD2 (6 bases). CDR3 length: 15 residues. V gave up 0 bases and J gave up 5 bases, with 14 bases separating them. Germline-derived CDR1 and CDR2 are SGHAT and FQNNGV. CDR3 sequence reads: CASSLDLAVGHEQYF. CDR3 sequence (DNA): TGTGCCAGCAGCTTAGATTTAGCGGTGGGCCACGAGCAGTACTTC.

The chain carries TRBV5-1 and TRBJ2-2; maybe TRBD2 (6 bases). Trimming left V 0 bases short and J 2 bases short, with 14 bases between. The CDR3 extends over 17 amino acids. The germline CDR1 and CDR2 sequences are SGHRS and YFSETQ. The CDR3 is CASSLAAGGLNTGELFF. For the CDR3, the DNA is TGCGCCAGCAGCTTGGCCGCCGGGGGACTTAACACCGGGGAGCTGTTTTTT.